This is a list of T cell receptor beta chains from one sample in a study of T cell repertoires in cytomegalovirus infection. TCRdb passed the reads through MiXCR, listing each CDR3 protein once. Found here are about 490,000 distinct CDR3 sequences, 26% of them singletons; the top ten hold about 13%. Sequencing was done on a sample of PBMCs. Source of these receptors: a human donor in good health (CMV status not recorded). Some clones in this sample may be carry-over from other donors' samples. Each CDR3 is given with its conserved first and last residue. A D gene is named only where the DNA matches it firmly.

d_call: NA; j_call: TRBJ1-1; v_call: TRBV12-3/TRBV12-4; cdr3_aa: CASSFGASNTEAFF
d_call: TRBD2; j_call: TRBJ2-7; v_call: TRBV19; cdr3_aa: CASKVGGLAGDEQYF
d_call: NA; j_call: TRBJ2-3; v_call: TRBV5-6; cdr3_aa: CASSQRGVDRYTQYF
d_call: NA; j_call: TRBJ1-5; v_call: TRBV7-2; cdr3_aa: CASTQRGGNNQPQHF
d_call: NA; j_call: TRBJ1-5; v_call: TRBV7-2; cdr3_aa: CASSLVSDQPQHF
d_call: TRBD2; j_call: TRBJ2-1; v_call: TRBV27; cdr3_aa: CASSLSKLAGDNEQFF
d_call: NA; j_call: TRBJ2-1; v_call: TRBV27; cdr3_aa: CASQGLFARYNEQFF
d_call: NA; j_call: TRBJ1-5; v_call: TRBV7-2; cdr3_aa: CASSPEGHRTQPQHF
d_call: NA; j_call: TRBJ2-1; v_call: TRBV7-2; cdr3_aa: CASRFSGSSYNEQFF
d_call: TRBD2; j_call: TRBJ2-1; v_call: TRBV3-1; cdr3_aa: CASSHFGGRGNEQFF
d_call: TRBD2; j_call: TRBJ2-7; v_call: TRBV27; cdr3_aa: CASRTPSGRYNEQYF
d_call: TRBD2; j_call: TRBJ2-1; v_call: TRBV7-2; cdr3_aa: CASSQTSGRTGEQFF
d_call: NA; j_call: TRBJ2-1; v_call: TRBV5-6; cdr3_aa: CASSLTLRSRGNEQFF
d_call: NA; j_call: TRBJ1-1; v_call: TRBV7-8; cdr3_aa: CASSLASGIMNTEAFF
d_call: TRBD2; j_call: TRBJ2-1; v_call: TRBV6-1; cdr3_aa: CASSLTSGTVRHEQFF
d_call: TRBD2; j_call: TRBJ2-1; v_call: TRBV6-2/TRBV6-3; cdr3_aa: CASVLGGAGSNEQFF
d_call: NA; j_call: TRBJ2-3; v_call: TRBV6-2/TRBV6-3; cdr3_aa: CASSYQESRKYF
d_call: NA; j_call: TRBJ2-2; v_call: TRBV19; cdr3_aa: CASITSAGELFF